This T cell receptor (beta chain) stems from a study of OX40 agonist ivuxolimab in advanced cancers. Turning to the study itself: Patients received the agonistic anti-OX40 (CD134) antibody ivuxolimab. Allowance was made for prior anti-PD-1, anti-PD-L1 or anti-CTLA-4 therapy, and 40% had some. Intravenous ivuxolimab was administered to patients every 2 weeks at 0.01 to 10 mg/kg.

As regards this clone: Its antigen is as yet unknown.

Looked up from germline, CDR1 is SGHTA and CDR2 is FQGNSA. The CDR3 has 13 amino acids. Trimming stripped 1 base from V and 6 bases from J, with 9 bases between. TCRdb's copy holds only in-frame clones and misses some; the assay was immunoSEQ multiplex PCR. The table records about 98,000 clones, 80% to 90% of them present only once. Overall study findings and caveats: It was also the case that some nonresponders had low normalized T-cell clonal expansion.

The chain recombines TRBV7-2 with TRBJ1-2; D uncertain. The sample here was CD4+ or CD8+ T cells sorted from blood, taken in a trial of the OX40 agonist ivuxolimab. The TCR originated in an adult with an advanced solid tumor such as melanoma, head and neck, liver or kidney cancer. Here the CDR3 DNA reads TGTGCCAGCAGCTTAGTGCCGATAGATGGCTACACCTTC. Translating gives CASSLVPIDGYTF. The complete variable domain, with remaining parts taken from reference TRBV7-2 and TRBJ1-2, reads GAGVSQSPSNKVTEKGKDVELRCDPISGHTALYWYRQSLGQGLEFLIYFQGNSAPDKSGLPSDRFSAERTGGSVSTLTIQRTQQEDSAVYLCASSLVPIDGYTFGSGTRLTVV.